These 12 T cell receptor beta chains were all obtained from the same sample, sequenced in a study of lymphopenia after photon versus proton radiotherapy. The protocol was immunoSEQ multiplex PCR, while the TCRdb copy is restricted to in-frame clones and leaves out a portion. The sample has about 22,000 clones, approximately 91% seen once. The source material was peripheral blood, sampled from a patient treated with proton-based radiotherapy. The receptors were sampled from a woman aged 65 to 85 with pancreatic cancer. Some clones in this sample may be carry-over from other donors' samples.

This clone was seen a few times. V is TRBV30 and J is TRBJ1-1; the match to TRBD1 covers 8 bases. The germline CDR1 and CDR2 sequences are GTSNPN and SVGIG (reference sequence). CDR3 length: 12 amino acids. V trimming: 1 base; J trimming: 7 bases; junction bases outside the gene matches: 2. CDR3 sequence reads: CAWSEQGDEAFF. The CDR3 DNA reads TGTGCCTGGAGTGAACAGGGGGATGAAGCTTTCTTT.

The rearrangement uses TRBV28 and TRBJ1-5, with a possible D match to TRBD1 (5 bases). CDR1 and CDR2 (germline): MDHEN, SYDVKM. The CDR3 has 18 residues. V was cut by 3 bases and J by 4 bases, with 22 bases left in between. The CDR3: CASSFEIRWDGKNQPQHF. In DNA, the CDR3 is TGTGCCAGCAGTTTCGAGATCCGATGGGACGGAAAGAATCAGCCCCAGCATTTT.

This clone ranks as hyperexpanded. The chain uses TRBV19 and TRBJ2-7; 10 nucleotides agree with TRBD2. Germline V lookup: CDR1 LNHDA, CDR2 SQIVND (reference sequence). Trimming at V came to 1 base and at J to 6 bases, leaving 0 bases not matched to a gene. CDR3 length equals 13 residues. CDR3 loop: CASSIASGSEQYF. As DNA, the CDR3 is TGTGCCAGTAGTATAGCTAGCGGGAGCGAGCAGTACTTC. The full variable domain, its missing parts supplied by reference TRBV19 and TRBJ2-7, is DGGITQSPKYLFRKEGQNVTLSCEQNLNHDAMYWYRQDPGQGLRLIYYSQIVNDFQKGDIAEGYSVSREKKESFPLTVTSAQKNPTAFYLCASSIASGSEQYFGPGTRLTVT.

This chain connects TRBV19 to TRBJ2-2; D might be TRBD2 (6 bases). Trimming shortened V by 4 bases and J by 0 bases, and 12 bases separated the two germline ends. The CDR3 covers 16 residues. Germline V lookup: CDR1 LNHDA, CDR2 SQIVND (reference sequence). The chain's CDR3 is CASSRAGHANTGELFF. CDR3 sequence (DNA): TGTGCCAGTAGTAGAGCGGGCCATGCGAACACCGGGGAGCTGTTTTTT. Based on the CDR3 plus reference TRBV19 and TRBJ2-2, the full variable domain is DGGITQSPKYLFRKEGQNVTLSCEQNLNHDAMYWYRQDPGQGLRLIYYSQIVNDFQKGDIAEGYSVSREKKESFPLTVTSAQKNPTAFYLCASSRAGHANTGELFFGEGSRLTVL.

The V gene is TRBV19, the J gene TRBJ2-6, with D possibly TRBD1 on 6 matching bases. Germline values: CDR1 LNHDA, CDR2 SQIVND (reference sequence). This CDR3 comprises 17 residues. The V end lost 4 bases, the J end lost 0 bases, and 13 bases lay between the germline ends. The CDR3 loop reads CASSKDSGFSGANVLTF. Written as DNA, the CDR3 is TGTGCCAGTAGTAAGGACAGTGGTTTCTCTGGGGCCAACGTCCTGACTTTC.

The V call is TRBV28, the J call TRBJ1-3; D gene unclear. With 7 bases removed from V and 0 bases from J, the gap between germline ends came to 13 bases. From germline, CDR1 is MDHEN and CDR2 SYDVKM. This CDR3 region has 15 residues. Written as DNA, the CDR3 is TGTGCCAGCACCGCAGACCGGAGCTCTGGAAACACCATATATTTT. Amino acid sequence: CASTADRSSGNTIYF.

The gene calls are TRBV27 and TRBJ2-1; the D call may be TRBD1 or TRBD2 (5 bases each). V was pared by 3 bases and J by 5 bases, with 11 bases between. The CDR3 has 14 amino acids. The germline gives CDR1 MNHEY, CDR2 SMNVEV (reference sequence). The CDR3 DNA reads as TGTGCCAGCAGTTTGGGACGCCGCCACAATGAGCAGTTCTTC. It encodes CASSLGRRHNEQFF.

The CDR3 reads CASSEFGETQYF. CDR3 DNA: TGTGCCAGCAGTGAATTTGGTGAGACCCAGTACTTC. The rearrangement joins TRBV25-1 to TRBJ2-5; no reliable D call. CDR1 is MGHDK and CDR2 is SYGVNS in the germline V gene. This CDR3 comprises 12 residues. With 1 base removed from V and 5 bases from J, the gap between germline ends came to 5 bases.

The chain couples TRBV6-1 to TRBJ1-5; possible D gene TRBD1, 6 bases. Trimming took off 3 bases at V and 6 bases at J, with 9 bases between the two ends. CDR3 length: 13 amino acids. CDR1 and CDR2 from the germline V gene are MNHNS and SASEGT. The CDR3 is CASSDLGGQPQHF. The CDR3 coding sequence is TGTGCCAGCAGTGACTTAGGGGGTCAGCCCCAGCATTTT.

The chain recombines TRBV7-6 with TRBJ1-1, with D possibly TRBD1 on 5 matching bases. Germline V gene data show CDR1 as SGHVS and CDR2 as FNYEAQ. V was pared by 5 bases and J by 1 base, with 11 bases between. The CDR3 extends over 14 amino acids. Written as DNA, the CDR3 is TGTGCCAGCAGCACCGGGACGGAGAACACTGAAGCTTTCTTT. This gives the protein CASSTGTENTEAFF.

CDR3: CASSPSGTSGRRDTQYF. CDR3 nucleotide sequence: TGTGCCAGCAGTCCCTCCGGGACTAGCGGGAGAAGAGATACGCAGTATTTT. J is TRBJ2-3 and V is TRBV28; 14 bases are shared with TRBD2. CDR3 length: 17 residues. The J segment lost 5 bases and the V segment lost 5 bases, leaving 9 bases of the junction unmatched. Looked up from germline, CDR1 is MDHEN and CDR2 is SYDVKM. The full variable domain, in which reference TRBV28 and TRBJ2-3 provide the parts outside the CDR3, is DVKVTQSSRYLVKRTGEKVFLECVQDMDHENMFWYRQDPGLGLRLIYFSYDVKMKEKGDIPEGYSVSREKKERFSLILESASTNQTSMYLCASSPSGTSGRRDTQYFGPGTRLTVL.

This clone was observed a handful of times. The genes are TRBV6-1 and TRBJ2-2; possibly TRBD2 for D (6 bases). CDR1 and CDR2 (germline): MNHNS, SASEGT. The ends were cut back, 3 bases at V and 2 bases at J, with 13 bases in the middle. The CDR3 is 16 residues long. The CDR3 coding sequence is TGTGCCAGCAGTGAGTCAACGGGAGTAAACACCGGGGAGCTGTTTTTT. Its protein product is CASSESTGVNTGELFF.